Sequencing of this T cell receptor beta chain was carried out in a study of blood T cells in healthy people across ages. The V end was cut by 1 base, the J end by 2 bases, with 9 bases between. The V gene's germline CDR1 is MGHRA and CDR2 YSYEKL. The CDR3 is 14 amino acids. The donors, all healthy, were Caucasians living in Russia, aged about 6 to 95. Each donor had 8 to 10 milliliters of peripheral blood drawn. A second PCR of about 6 to 11 cycles used a sample-barcoded 5' primer and a J-beta primer mix. TCRdb analysed the 5' RACE reads with MiXCR anew, one entry per CDR3 protein. This sample has 750,000 to 850,000 distinct CDR3 sequences, with around a quarter found just once. These data were likewise used in another study, on T cells of mothers and their children. As that report states: A primer called M1S, used in the second PCR, added sample barcodes and 2-4 random nucleotides. Over 8 million TCR beta CDR3 reads were obtained from each mother, and about 3 million from each child.

The material sequenced was blood. The TCR comes from a boy aged 5-17 years in good health. The V call is TRBV4-1, the J call TRBJ2-7; D gene unclear. The CDR3 sequence: CASSQVPGTYEQYF. CDR3 sequence (DNA): TGCGCCAGCAGCCAAGTCCCGGGCACCTACGAGCAGTACTTC.